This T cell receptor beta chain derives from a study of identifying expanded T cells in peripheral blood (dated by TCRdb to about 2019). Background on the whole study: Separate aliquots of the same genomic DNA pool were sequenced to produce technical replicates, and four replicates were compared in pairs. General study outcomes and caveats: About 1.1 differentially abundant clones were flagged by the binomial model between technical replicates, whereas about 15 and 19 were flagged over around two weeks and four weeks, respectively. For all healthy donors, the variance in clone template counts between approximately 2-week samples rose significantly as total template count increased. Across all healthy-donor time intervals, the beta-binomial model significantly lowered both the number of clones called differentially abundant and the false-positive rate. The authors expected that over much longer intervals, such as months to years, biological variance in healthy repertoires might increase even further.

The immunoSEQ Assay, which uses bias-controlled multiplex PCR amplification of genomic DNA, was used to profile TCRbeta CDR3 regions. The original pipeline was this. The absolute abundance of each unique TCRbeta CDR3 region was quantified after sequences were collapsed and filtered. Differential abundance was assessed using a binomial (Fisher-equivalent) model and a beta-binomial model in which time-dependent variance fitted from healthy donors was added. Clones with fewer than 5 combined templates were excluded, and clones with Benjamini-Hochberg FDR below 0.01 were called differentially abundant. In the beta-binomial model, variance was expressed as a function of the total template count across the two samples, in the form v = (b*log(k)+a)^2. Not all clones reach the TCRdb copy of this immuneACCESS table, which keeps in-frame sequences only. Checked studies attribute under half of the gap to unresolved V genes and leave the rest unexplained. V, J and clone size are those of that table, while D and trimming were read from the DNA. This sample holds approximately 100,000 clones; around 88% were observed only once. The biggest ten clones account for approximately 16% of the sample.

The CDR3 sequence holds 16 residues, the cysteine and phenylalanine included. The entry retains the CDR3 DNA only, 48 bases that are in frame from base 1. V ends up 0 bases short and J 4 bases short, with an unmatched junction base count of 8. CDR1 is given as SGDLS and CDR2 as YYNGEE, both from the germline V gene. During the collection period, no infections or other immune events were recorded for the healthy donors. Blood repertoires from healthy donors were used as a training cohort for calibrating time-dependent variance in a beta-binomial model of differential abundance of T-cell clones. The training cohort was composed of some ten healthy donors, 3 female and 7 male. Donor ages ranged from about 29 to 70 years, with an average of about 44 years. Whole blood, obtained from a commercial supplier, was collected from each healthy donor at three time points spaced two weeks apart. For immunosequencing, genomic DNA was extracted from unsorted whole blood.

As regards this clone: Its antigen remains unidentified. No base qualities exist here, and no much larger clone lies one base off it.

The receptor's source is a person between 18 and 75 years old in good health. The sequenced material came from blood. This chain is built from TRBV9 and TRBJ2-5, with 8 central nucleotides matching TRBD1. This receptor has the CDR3 CASSVGQGALIETQYF. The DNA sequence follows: TGTGCCAGCAGCGTAGGGCAGGGGGCTTTAATAGAGACCCAGTACTTC.